Shown below are 27 T cell receptor beta chains from a single sample sequenced in a study of beta chain bispecific antibodies for T cell cancers. One entry per CDR3 protein, called by TCRdb with MiXCR from the 5' RACE reads. Here the sample spans 20,000 to 25,000 distinct CDR3 sequences, about 2% being singletons. Which antigens these TCRs recognize remains unknown. Findings of the study overall: In these mixed samples, most targeted TRBV reads derived from the leukemia cell line. After anti-TRBV12 rather than anti-CD19 exposure, TRBV12-3 made up approximately 99% less of total TRBV signal.

Either OKT3 anti-CD3 antibody or CD3/CD28 beads expanded T cells from blood mononuclear cells over about three days. Sequenced here: healthy donor T cells cultured with leukemia cells, sampled from a culture containing a bispecific antibody targeting TCR Vbeta12. The receptors stem from a human donor in good health. Some clones in this sample may be carry-over from other donors' samples.

This clonotype came up a few times. The chain combines TRBV20-1 with TRBJ1-5; 9 positions agree with TRBD1. Germline V gene data show CDR1 as DFQATT and CDR2 as SNEGSKA (reference sequence). V lost 0 bases and J lost 2; bases outside the gene matches: 17. This CDR3 has 20 residues. The CDR3 bases are TGCAGTGCTAGAGATCCGCGGGACGACAGGGGGGTTTTAGGCAATCAGCCCCAGCATTTT. Translated, it gives CSARDPRDDRGVLGNQPQHF.

This clonotype was found many times. The rearrangement uses TRBV6-5 and TRBJ2-1; possible D gene TRBD2, 6 bases. V gave up 4 bases and J gave up 6 bases, with 19 bases separating them. CDR1 and CDR2 from the germline V gene are MNHEY and SVGAGI. This CDR3 is built from 16 residues. The CDR3 DNA reads as TGTGCCAGCAGTTCTAGCGATGCCCTTCGCTTCAATGAGCAGTTCTTC. Translation gives CASSSSDALRFNEQFF.

This clonotype was recorded a few times. The gene calls are TRBV19 and TRBJ2-7, with D perhaps TRBD1 (6 bases). The CDR3 runs 13 residues. Trimming shortened V by 6 bases and J by 5 bases, and 14 bases separated the two germline ends. The V gene's germline CDR1 is LNHDA and CDR2 SQIVND (reference sequence). The CDR3 nucleotides are TGTGCCAGTAGCCCCGGGACATTCAACGAGCAGTACTTC. This encodes CASSPGTFNEQYF.

This clonotype was observed many times. This chain connects TRBV2 to TRBJ2-7; TRBD1 aligns across 8 bases. This CDR3 region has 14 residues. Germline V gene lookup returns CDR1 SNHLY and CDR2 FYNNEI. Trimming took 3 bases from V and 5 from J; bases not matched to a gene: 6. This chain's CDR3 is CASSEWDRNHEQYF. The DNA of the CDR3 is TGTGCCAGCAGTGAGTGGGACAGGAACCACGAGCAGTACTTC.

This clonotype is deemed medium-sized. The chain is built from TRBV18 and TRBJ2-7, with 7 bases that match TRBD1. The V and J ends lost 6 bases and 3 bases, in that order; junction bases with no gene match: 5. The CDR3 runs to 13 residues. Germline V lookup: CDR1 KGHSH, CDR2 LQKENI. CDR3 loop: CASSGTENYEQYF. The CDR3 DNA is TGTGCCAGCTCCGGGACAGAAAACTACGAGCAGTACTTC.

This clonotype was seen ten or more times. The chain is built from TRBV7-6 and TRBJ2-7, with D possibly being TRBD2 (6 bases). CDR3 size: 15 residues. CDR1 is SGHVS, CDR2 FNYEAQ, per germline. V was clipped by 5 bases and J by 0 bases, with 14 bases between them. CDR3 nucleotides: TGTGCCAGCAGCGGGGTGGTGGGGGGCTCCTACGAGCAGTACTTC. This gives the protein CASSGVVGGSYEQYF.

This clonotype was seen many times. The rearrangement uses TRBV7-9 and TRBJ2-7; the match to TRBD1 covers 10 bases. The CDR3 is 14 amino acids. Losses at the gene ends were 3 bases for V and 5 bases for J; bases not matched to a gene: 4. Germline-derived CDR1 and CDR2 are SEHNR and FQNEAQ (reference sequence). In DNA, the CDR3 is TGTGCCAGCAGCTTTCCGGGACAGGGGAACGAGCAGTACTTC. It codes for CASSFPGQGNEQYF.

There are many counts of this clonotype. The chain uses TRBV20-1 and TRBJ1-1, with no clear D. The CDR3 totals 12 residues. The germline V and J ends were trimmed by 6 bases and 1 base, with 9 bases remaining between them. The V gene's germline CDR1 is DFQATT and CDR2 SNEGSKA (reference sequence). The CDR3 spells CSASLSNTEAFF. In nucleotides, the CDR3 is TGCAGTGCCAGCCTTTCGAACACTGAAGCTTTCTTT.

There are many counts of this clonotype. This chain joins TRBV29-1 and TRBJ2-3; D possibly corresponds to TRBD2 (6 bases). The germline V and J ends were trimmed by 1 base and 1 base, with 12 bases remaining between them. The CDR3 is 15 amino acids. Germline V gives CDR1 SQVTM, CDR2 ANQGSEA. CDR3 loop: CSVEVGGAGTDTQYF. The CDR3 nucleotides are TGCAGCGTTGAAGTCGGGGGTGCCGGCACAGATACGCAGTATTTT.

This clonotype was found many times. The gene calls are TRBV10-1 and TRBJ1-1, with 8 bases aligning to TRBD1. J lost 1 base, V lost 4 bases, and 5 bases had no gene match. The CDR3 loop spans 15 amino acids. CDR1 and CDR2 (germline): WNHNN, SYGVQD (reference sequence). The CDR3 bases are TGCGCCAGCAGTGGACCGGGACAGGCGAACACTGAAGCTTTCTTT. It translates to CASSGPGQANTEAFF.

The table lists this clonotype with many counts. The V and J genes are TRBV18 and TRBJ2-1; D gene ambiguous. The CDR3 extends over 12 amino acids. Germline CDR1 reads KGHSH; CDR2 reads LQKENI. Trimming pared 5 bases from V and 6 bases from J, leaving 8 bases between. CDR3 in DNA: TGTGCCAGCTCATCCTCACGCAATGAGCAGTTCTTC. It codes for CASSSSRNEQFF.

This clonotype showed up many times. The chain carries TRBV7-9 and TRBJ1-1; D not certain. Between the trimmed V and J ends, which lost 3 bases and 7 bases, there was a span of 9 bases. CDR3 size: 12 residues. Germline assignment: CDR1 SEHNR and CDR2 FQNEAQ (reference sequence). For the CDR3, the DNA is TGTGCCAGCAGCTTTAGCCAGTTTGAAGCTTTCTTT. Its protein is CASSFSQFEAFF. Drawing the rest from reference TRBV7-9 and TRBJ1-1, the complete variable domain is DTGVSQNPRHKITKRGQNVTFRCDPISEHNRLYWYRQTLGQGPEFLTYFQNEAQLEKSRLLSDRFSAERPKGSFSTLEIQRTEQGDSAMYLCASSFSQFEAFFGQGTRLTVV.

Ten or more counts support this clonotype. The chain links TRBV5-1 to TRBJ2-1; no firm D call. CDR1 and CDR2 from the germline V gene are SGHRS and YFSETQ. The CDR3 sequence is 11 residues long. Trimming took 5 bases from V and 5 from J, leaving 5 bases between them. The CDR3 nucleotides read TGCGCCAGCAGTCGGCACAATGAGCAGTTCTTC. It specifies CASSRHNEQFF. Full variable domain (outside the CDR3, taken from reference TRBV5-1 and TRBJ2-1): KAGVTQTPRYLIKTRGQQVTLSCSPISGHRSVSWYQQTPGQGLQFLFEYFSETQRNKGNFPGRFSGRQFSNSRSEMNVSTLELGDSALYLCASSRHNEQFFGPGTRLTVL.

This clonotype was observed at least ten times. The chain recombines TRBV7-9 with TRBJ2-7, with D perhaps TRBD1 (6 bases). This CDR3 is 16 amino acids long. Germline loops: CDR1 SEHNR, CDR2 FQNEAQ (reference sequence). The V end lost 4 bases, the J end lost 4 bases, and 20 bases lay between the germline ends. For the CDR3, the DNA is TGTGCCAGCAGCTCCTCTCAGGGGCACCACCCTTACGAGCAGTACTTC. Encoded protein: CASSSSQGHHPYEQYF.

This clonotype was detected many times. This chain connects TRBV9 to TRBJ1-1, with D maybe TRBD1 (5 bases). The CDR3 is 14 residues long. Germline V gives CDR1 SGDLS, CDR2 YYNGEE. Deletions cut 0 bases from V and 4 bases from J, with 10 bases between. The CDR3, as DNA: TGTGCCAGCAGCGTAGTCGGGGGTGCCACTGAAGCTTTCTTT. Its protein product is CASSVVGGATEAFF.

This clonotype was seen repeatedly, ten times or more. The V call is TRBV4-2, the J call TRBJ1-1; D remains unclear. This CDR3 spans 12 amino acids. V lost 0 bases, J lost 8 bases, and 7 bases lay in between. Per germline, CDR1 LGHNA and CDR2 YNFKEQ. In DNA, the CDR3 is TGTGCCAGCAGCCAAGATGGGCAGGAAGCTTTCTTT. Translation gives CASSQDGQEAFF.

This clonotype came up many times. V and J are TRBV27 and TRBJ2-2; 7 nucleotides match TRBD2. The junction had 5 bases not matched to a gene; V was cut back by 0 bases and J by 4 bases. CDR3 length: 16 amino acids. Germline V gene data show CDR1 as MNHEY and CDR2 as SMNVEV (reference sequence). CDR3 sequence (DNA): TGTGCCAGCAGTTTATCGGGGGGGATGGGCACCGGGGAGCTGTTTTTT. Translating gives CASSLSGGMGTGELFF.

The table lists this clonotype with many counts. This chain joins TRBV27 and TRBJ2-7; 7 positions match TRBD1. Looked up from germline, CDR1 is MNHEY and CDR2 is SMNVEV (reference sequence). There are 16 residues in the CDR3. With 6 bases clipped from V and 0 bases from J, the junction kept 11 bases outside the gene matches. CDR3 amino acids: CASSKRGGQASYEQYF. The DNA of the CDR3 is TGTGCCAGCAGCAAGAGAGGAGGACAGGCCTCCTACGAGCAGTACTTC.

This clonotype counts as medium-sized. The V call is TRBV5-1, the J call TRBJ1-1; unclear D gene. Looked up from germline, CDR1 is SGHRS and CDR2 is YFSETQ. V lost 0 bases and J 0 bases, leaving 6 bases between the germline ends. This CDR3 has 14 amino acids. The CDR3, as DNA: TGCGCCAGCAGCTTGGCTTGGGTGAACACTGAAGCTTTCTTT. The encoded protein is CASSLAWVNTEAFF.

This clonotype was counted ten times or more. V and J are TRBV29-1 and TRBJ1-1; tentative D call: TRBD1 (6 bases). The germline gives CDR1 SQVTM, CDR2 ANQGSEA. There are 12 residues in the CDR3. V gave up 3 bases and J gave up 3 bases, with 8 bases separating them. CDR3 coding DNA: TGCAGCGTTGACAAGGGGGACACTGAAGCTTTCTTT. Its translation is CSVDKGDTEAFF.

Many counts were recorded for this clonotype. The V gene is TRBV5-5, the J gene TRBJ1-5; no clear D gene. Trimming removed 4 bases at V and 2 bases at J, with 22 bases between. The CDR3 runs 18 residues. Germline V gene data show CDR1 as SGHKS and CDR2 as YYEKEE (reference sequence). In DNA form, the CDR3 reads TGTGCCAGCAGCCCCACGGTTGCACAAACAAGCCGCAATCAGCCCCAGCATTTT. The encoded protein is CASSPTVAQTSRNQPQHF.

This clonotype was recorded at least ten times. This chain uses TRBV6-1 with TRBJ1-3, with no clear D. With 3 bases removed from V and 0 bases from J, the gap between germline ends came to 6 bases. In germline, CDR1 is MNHNS, CDR2 SASEGT. The CDR3 sequence is 14 residues long. DNA of the CDR3: TGTGCCAGCAGTGATGGGAACTCTGGAAACACCATATATTTT. This sequence encodes CASSDGNSGNTIYF.

At least ten counts were recorded for this clonotype. The genes are TRBV2 and TRBJ1-1; D possibly corresponds to TRBD1 (5 bases). The CDR3 spans 13 residues. Germline CDR1 SNHLY, CDR2 FYNNEI. V lost 4 bases to trimming and J lost 7 bases, with 13 bases between them. The CDR3 reads CASSAGTVNEAFF. The CDR3 nucleotides are TGTGCCAGCAGTGCCGGGACGGTAAATGAAGCTTTCTTT.

This clonotype showed up many times. The J gene is TRBJ2-1, the V gene TRBV7-8, with 9 positions matching TRBD2. CDR3 length: 16 amino acids. V dropped 5 bases and J dropped 6; count of bases not matched to a gene: 11. In germline, CDR1 is SGHVS, CDR2 FQNEAQ. The CDR3 here is CASSALSGGGANEQFF. CDR3 nucleotide sequence: TGTGCCAGCAGCGCGCTCTCGGGCGGGGGGGCCAATGAGCAGTTCTTC.

This clonotype was seen at least ten times. The V and J genes are TRBV19 and TRBJ1-5; 8 positions match TRBD1. CDR1 LNHDA and CDR2 SQIVND come from the germline V gene (reference sequence). The CDR3 is 13 amino acids. J gave up 6 bases and V 8 bases, and 6 bases lay outside the gene matches. The CDR3 nucleotides read TGTGCCAGTGACTGGACAGGGCCTCAGCCCCAGCATTTT. Its protein is CASDWTGPQPQHF.

The sample holds a few counts of this clonotype. V is TRBV29-1 and J is TRBJ2-5; D is unclear. From germline, CDR1 is SQVTM and CDR2 ANQGSEA. Trimming left V 4 bases short and J 4 bases short, with 10 bases between. The CDR3 runs 12 residues. The CDR3 region is CSVGTSGETQYF. The CDR3 DNA is TGCAGCGTTGGGACCTCAGGAGAGACCCAGTACTTC.

There are many counts of this clonotype. The rearrangement links TRBV18 to TRBJ2-5; D is unresolved. V lost 0 bases to trimming and J lost 4 bases, with 3 bases between them. Germline V gives CDR1 KGHSH, CDR2 LQKENI. This CDR3 has 12 residues. The CDR3 sequence: CASSPPGETQYF. The CDR3 DNA reads TGTGCCAGCTCACCACCGGGAGAGACCCAGTACTTC.